This T cell receptor (beta chain) was captured in a study of vaccination and CD4 T cells after COVID-19. V gave up 0 bases and J gave up 5 bases, with 4 bases separating them. CDR3 length equals 13 residues. Specified treatment: approximately nine-day PBMC culture with coronavirus spike peptide pools or control peptides (ViraFEST assay). Under the ViraFEST approach, antigen-specific T cells were expanded with peptide pools and TCRs subsequently sequenced. Study-wide results and caveats: Median SARS-CoV-2-reactive clonotype numbers rose nonsignificantly, 21 to 38.

At the Johns Hopkins FTIC core, DNA taken from cultured CD4+ T cells was sequenced by way of the Oncomine TCR Beta short-read assay. MiXCR, run by TCRdb on the PCR reads, gives a single entry per CDR3 protein. The sample holds more than 15,000 distinct CDR3 sequences, about 44% seen once. To note about this clonotype: No antigen is known for it.

This clonotype originated in a human donor who had recovered from COVID-19. The sample consisted of CD4+ T cells from blood, cultured in vitro, taken before SARS-CoV-2 vaccination. The chain recombines TRBV12-3 or TRBV12-4 with TRBJ2-2; D uncertain. CDR3 residues: CASSLAVTGELFF. The CDR3 DNA sequence: TGTGCCAGCAGTTTAGCCGTGACCGGGGAGCTGTTTTTT.